This section outlines one T cell receptor beta chain sequence together with its context. Its specificity is unknown. Genomic DNA served as template for TCR beta VDJ and CDR3 profiling. TCRdb re-analysed the reads in MiXCR, keeping a single row per CDR3 protein. Among hundreds of thousands of distinct CDR3 sequences listed, 50% to 70% were seen once. These data come from a study of CD8+CD57+ T cells in acquired aplastic anemia. CDR1 and CDR2 from the germline V gene are SGHAT and FQNNGV. This CDR3 is built from 17 residues. J gave up 3 bases and V 4 bases, and 11 bases lay outside the gene matches. Regarding the study as a whole: Patients and controls were found to share roughly 31 CD8+ CDR3 sequences. For CD8+ Simpson's diversity, patients and controls showed no significant difference.

This chain uses TRBV11-2 with TRBJ2-1; 8 positions match TRBD2. The TCR was taken from a human donor with severe aplastic anemia or a healthy control (not recorded which). Sequencing was performed on sorted CD4+, CD8+, or CD8+CD57+ T cells (not recorded which) from PBMCs. The CDR3 loop reads CASSSHGGGNIYNEQFF. The CDR3 nucleotides are TGTGCCAGCAGCTCCCATGGCGGGGGGAACATCTACAATGAGCAGTTCTTC.